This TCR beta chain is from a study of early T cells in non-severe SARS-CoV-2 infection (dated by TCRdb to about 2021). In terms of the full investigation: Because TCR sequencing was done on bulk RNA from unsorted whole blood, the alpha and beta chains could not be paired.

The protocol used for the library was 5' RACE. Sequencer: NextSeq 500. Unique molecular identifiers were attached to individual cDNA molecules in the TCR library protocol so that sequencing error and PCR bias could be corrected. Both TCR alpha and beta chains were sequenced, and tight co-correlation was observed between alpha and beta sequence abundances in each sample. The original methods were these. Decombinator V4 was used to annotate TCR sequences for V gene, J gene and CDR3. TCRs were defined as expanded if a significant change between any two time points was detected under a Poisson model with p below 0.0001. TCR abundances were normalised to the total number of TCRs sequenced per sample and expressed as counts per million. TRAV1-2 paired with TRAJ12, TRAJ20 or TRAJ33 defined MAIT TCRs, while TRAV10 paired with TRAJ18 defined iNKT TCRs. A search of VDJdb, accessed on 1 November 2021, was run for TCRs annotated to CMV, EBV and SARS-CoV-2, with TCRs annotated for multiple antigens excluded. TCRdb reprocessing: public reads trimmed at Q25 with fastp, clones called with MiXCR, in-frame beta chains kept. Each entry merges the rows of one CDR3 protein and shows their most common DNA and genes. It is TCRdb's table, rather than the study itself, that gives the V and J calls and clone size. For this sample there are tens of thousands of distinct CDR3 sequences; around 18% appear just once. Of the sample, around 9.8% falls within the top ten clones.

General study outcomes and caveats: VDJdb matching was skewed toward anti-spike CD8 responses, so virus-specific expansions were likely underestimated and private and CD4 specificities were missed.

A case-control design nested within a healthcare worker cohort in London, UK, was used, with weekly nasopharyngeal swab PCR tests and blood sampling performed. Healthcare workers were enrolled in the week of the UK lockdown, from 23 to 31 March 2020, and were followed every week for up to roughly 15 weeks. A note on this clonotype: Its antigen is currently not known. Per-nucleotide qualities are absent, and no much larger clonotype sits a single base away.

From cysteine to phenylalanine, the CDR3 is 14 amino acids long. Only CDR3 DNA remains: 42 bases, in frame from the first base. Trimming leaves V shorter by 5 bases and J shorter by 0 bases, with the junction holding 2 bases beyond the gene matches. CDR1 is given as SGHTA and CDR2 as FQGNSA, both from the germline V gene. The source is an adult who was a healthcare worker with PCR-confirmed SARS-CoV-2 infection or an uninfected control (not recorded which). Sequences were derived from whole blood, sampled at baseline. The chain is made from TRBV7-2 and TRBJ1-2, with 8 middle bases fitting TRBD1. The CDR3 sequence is CASSQGQANYGYTF. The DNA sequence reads TGTGCCAGCAGCCAGGGACAGGCTAACTATGGCTACACCTTC.